Listed below are T cell receptor beta chains from one sample, sequenced in a study of T cells after yellow fever vaccination. TCRdb reprocessed the 5' RACE reads with MiXCR, giving one entry per CDR3 protein. The table lists about 240,000 distinct CDR3 sequences, roughly 3.5% of them singletons, with around a fifth in the top ten. Sequencing used PBMCs, obtained 15 days after the yellow fever booster vaccination. Source of these receptors: a man between 18 and 35 years old who received the YFV17D yellow fever vaccine. The CDR3 runs from the conserved cysteine through the conserved F or W. A D gene is named only where the DNA matches it firmly. Clone sizes are given selectively: once, few, many, or a class where the clone is expanded.

clone_size: many; cdr3_length: 14; v_call: TRBV6-1; j_call: TRBJ2-2; d_call: TRBD2; cdr3_aa: CASTFSGVTGELFF; cdr3_nt: TGTGCCAGCACCTTTAGCGGGGTCACCGGGGAGCTGTTTTTT
clone_size: few; cdr3_length: 16; v_call: TRBV19; j_call: TRBJ1-5; d_call: .; cdr3_aa: CASSGPGSQLDQPQHF; cdr3_nt: TGTGCCAGTAGTGGACCGGGGAGCCAGCTAGATCAGCCCCAGCATTTT
clone_size: many; cdr3_length: 16; v_call: TRBV7-3; j_call: TRBJ1-3; d_call: .; cdr3_aa: CASAPRAGDSGNTIYF; cdr3_nt: TGTGCCAGCGCTCCCAGGGCAGGGGACTCTGGAAACACCATATATTTT
clone_size: many; cdr3_length: 14; v_call: TRBV20-1; j_call: TRBJ2-7; d_call: TRBD1; cdr3_aa: CSASDRGPSYEQYF; cdr3_nt: TGCAGTGCGAGTGACAGGGGCCCATCCTACGAGCAGTACTTC
clone_size: .; cdr3_length: 15; v_call: TRBV5-4; j_call: TRBJ1-4; d_call: TRBD1; cdr3_aa: CASSVAGTAWEKLFF; cdr3_nt: TGTGCCAGCAGCGTTGCCGGGACAGCCTGGGAAAAACTGTTTTTT
clone_size: many; cdr3_length: 14; v_call: TRBV7-2; j_call: TRBJ1-6; d_call: TRBD1; cdr3_aa: CASSFGRGNSPLHF; cdr3_nt: TGTGCCAGCAGCTTTGGCAGGGGGAATTCACCCCTCCACTTT
clone_size: many; cdr3_length: 14; v_call: TRBV7-2; j_call: TRBJ1-6; d_call: .; cdr3_aa: CASRARGAGSPLHF; cdr3_nt: TGTGCCAGCAGAGCCAGGGGCGCGGGTTCACCCCTCCACTTT
clone_size: many; cdr3_length: 12; v_call: TRBV20-1; j_call: TRBJ2-7; d_call: TRBD1; cdr3_aa: CSAGDRSYEQYF; cdr3_nt: TGCAGTGCAGGGGACAGGAGCTACGAGCAGTACTTC
clone_size: many; cdr3_length: 14; v_call: TRBV12-3/TRBV12-4; j_call: TRBJ1-1; d_call: TRBD1; cdr3_aa: CASSQGQGGTEAFF; cdr3_nt: TGTGCCAGCAGTCAAGGACAGGGAGGGACTGAAGCTTTCTTT
clone_size: many; cdr3_length: 14; v_call: TRBV18; j_call: TRBJ1-2; d_call: .; cdr3_aa: CASSPGDTNYGYTF; cdr3_nt: TGTGCCAGCTCACCGGGGGACACTAACTATGGCTACACCTTC
clone_size: few; cdr3_length: 15; v_call: TRBV5-1; j_call: TRBJ2-5; d_call: .; cdr3_aa: CASSPGPGAGETQYF; cdr3_nt: TGCGCCAGCAGCCCGGGCCCAGGGGCAGGAGAGACCCAGTACTTC
clone_size: many; cdr3_length: 13; v_call: TRBV18; j_call: TRBJ2-7; d_call: .; cdr3_aa: CASSPDSTYEQYF; cdr3_nt: TGTGCCAGCTCACCGGACTCTACCTACGAGCAGTACTTC
clone_size: many; cdr3_length: 15; v_call: TRBV24-1; j_call: TRBJ2-2; d_call: TRBD1; cdr3_aa: CATSDGGQGTGELFF; cdr3_nt: TGTGCCACCAGTGATGGCGGACAGGGGACCGGGGAGCTGTTTTTT
clone_size: many; cdr3_length: 15; v_call: TRBV5-6; j_call: TRBJ2-5; d_call: .; cdr3_aa: CASSPGTGSVKTQYF; cdr3_nt: TGTGCCAGCAGTCCCGGTACAGGGAGCGTGAAGACCCAGTACTTC
clone_size: many; cdr3_length: 14; v_call: TRBV5-5; j_call: TRBJ1-2; d_call: .; cdr3_aa: CASSSEQGWRGYTF; cdr3_nt: TGTGCCAGCAGCTCGGAACAGGGATGGCGGGGCTACACCTTC
clone_size: many; cdr3_length: 18; v_call: TRBV5-6; j_call: TRBJ2-1; d_call: TRBD2; cdr3_aa: CASSLEASGAYDYNEQFF; cdr3_nt: TGTGCCAGCAGCTTGGAAGCTAGCGGGGCCTATGACTACAATGAGCAGTTCTTC
clone_size: .; cdr3_length: 12; v_call: TRBV5-1; j_call: TRBJ1-2; d_call: .; cdr3_aa: CASSGQSYGYTF; cdr3_nt: TGCGCCAGCTCAGGGCAGTCCTATGGCTACACCTTC
clone_size: few; cdr3_length: 14; v_call: TRBV5-1; j_call: TRBJ2-1; d_call: .; cdr3_aa: CASSFEKGYNEQFF; cdr3_nt: TGCGCCAGCAGCTTTGAGAAGGGGTACAATGAGCAGTTCTTC
clone_size: many; cdr3_length: 14; v_call: TRBV20-1; j_call: TRBJ1-2; d_call: .; cdr3_aa: CSAEPGVSNYGYTF; cdr3_nt: TGCAGTGCCGAACCCGGGGTATCCAACTATGGCTACACCTTC
clone_size: many; cdr3_length: 17; v_call: TRBV4-1; j_call: TRBJ1-6; d_call: TRBD1; cdr3_aa: CASSQKDRGIYNSPLHF; cdr3_nt: TGCGCCAGCAGCCAAAAGGACAGGGGAATTTATAATTCACCCCTCCACTTT
clone_size: many; cdr3_length: 18; v_call: TRBV4-2; j_call: TRBJ2-5; d_call: TRBD2; cdr3_aa: CASSQEWRLAGGRETQYF; cdr3_nt: TGTGCCAGCAGCCAAGAGTGGAGGCTAGCGGGGGGGCGTGAGACCCAGTACTTC
clone_size: many; cdr3_length: 15; v_call: TRBV4-1; j_call: TRBJ1-2; d_call: TRBD1; cdr3_aa: CASSHPGDRGYGYTF; cdr3_nt: TGCGCCAGCAGCCATCCGGGGGACAGGGGCTATGGCTACACCTTC
clone_size: .; cdr3_length: 15; v_call: TRBV15; j_call: TRBJ1-6; d_call: .; cdr3_aa: CATSRDRGNNSPLHF; cdr3_nt: TGTGCCACCAGCAGAGATCGGGGCAATAATTCACCCCTCCACTTT
clone_size: many; cdr3_length: 13; v_call: TRBV5-1; j_call: TRBJ2-3; d_call: .; cdr3_aa: CASSQGHYDTQYF; cdr3_nt: TGCGCCAGCAGCCAGGGACATTACGATACGCAGTATTTT
clone_size: many; cdr3_length: 15; v_call: TRBV20-1; j_call: TRBJ1-5; d_call: .; cdr3_aa: CSAPQGRGSNQPQHF; cdr3_nt: TGCAGTGCTCCCCAGGGACGCGGGAGCAATCAGCCCCAGCATTTT
clone_size: many; cdr3_length: 15; v_call: TRBV10-3; j_call: TRBJ2-7; d_call: TRBD2; cdr3_aa: CAISESERGRHEQYF; cdr3_nt: TGTGCCATCAGTGAGTCCGAGCGGGGGAGACACGAGCAGTACTTC
clone_size: many; cdr3_length: 16; v_call: TRBV7-8; j_call: TRBJ1-5; d_call: TRBD1; cdr3_aa: CASSNRLGQGDQPQHF; cdr3_nt: TGTGCCAGCAGCAATCGACTCGGACAGGGGGATCAGCCCCAGCATTTT
clone_size: many; cdr3_length: 14; v_call: TRBV20-1; j_call: TRBJ2-4; d_call: TRBD1; cdr3_aa: CSAHKTGGKNIQYF; cdr3_nt: TGCAGTGCCCATAAAACAGGGGGCAAAAACATTCAGTACTTC
clone_size: many; cdr3_length: 16; v_call: TRBV7-2; j_call: TRBJ1-5; d_call: .; cdr3_aa: CASSLAPLRAGQPQHF; cdr3_nt: TGTGCCAGCAGCTTAGCGCCCCTGAGGGCTGGTCAGCCCCAGCATTTT